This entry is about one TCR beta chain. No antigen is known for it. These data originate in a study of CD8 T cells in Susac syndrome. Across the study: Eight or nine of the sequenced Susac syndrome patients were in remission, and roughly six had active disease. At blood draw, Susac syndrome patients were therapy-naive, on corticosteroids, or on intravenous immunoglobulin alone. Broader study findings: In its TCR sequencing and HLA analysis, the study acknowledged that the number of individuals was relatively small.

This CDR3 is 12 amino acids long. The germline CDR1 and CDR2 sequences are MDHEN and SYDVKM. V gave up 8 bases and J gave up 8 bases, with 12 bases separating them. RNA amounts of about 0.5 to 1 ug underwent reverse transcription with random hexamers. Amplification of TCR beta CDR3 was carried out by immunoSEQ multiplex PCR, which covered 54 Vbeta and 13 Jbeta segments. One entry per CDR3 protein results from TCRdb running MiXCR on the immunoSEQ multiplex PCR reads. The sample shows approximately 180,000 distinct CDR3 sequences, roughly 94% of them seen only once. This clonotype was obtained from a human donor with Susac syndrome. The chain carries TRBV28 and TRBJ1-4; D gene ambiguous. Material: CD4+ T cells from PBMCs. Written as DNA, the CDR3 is TGTGCCAGCCGGGCCGGTGGGGAAAAACTGTTTTTT. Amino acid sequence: CASRAGGEKLFF.